These T cell receptor beta chains were read from a single sample in a study of beta chain features in type 1 diabetes. Method: immunoSEQ multiplex PCR; TCRdb's copy keeps in-frame clones and lacks some. The data contain 810,000 or so clones, 17% of them singletons. Sequencing was carried out using naive CD4+ T cells from blood. The receptors derive from a woman between 18 and 29 years old in good health. Both conserved end residues are trimmed from each CDR3. Fields, in order: J gene, V gene, CDR3 protein.

TRBJ2-5	TRBV4-3	ASSQEPSEWGRNPQY
TRBJ1-4	TRBV7-9	ASSPEGSYEKLF
TRBJ2-3	TRBV7-9	ASSFYPGENTDTQY
TRBJ1-2	TRBV29-1	SVSQGQGDYGYT
TRBJ1-2	TRBV27	ASRDRTGDGYT
TRBJ2-3	TRBV5-1	ASSLDTLAGGTDTQY
TRBJ2-3	TRBV7-2	ASSLAFTASGSRRTDTQY
TRBJ2-2	TRBV2	ASSGLADNTGELF
TRBJ2-4	TRBV27	ASSLTVAKNIQY
TRBJ2-1	TRBV15	ATSRDLAVLWNEQF
TRBJ2-5	TRBV19	ASSGSRTSLQETQY
TRBJ2-6	TRBV28	AIAGGSSGANVLT
TRBJ1-4	TRBV11-2	ASSAMGQVNEKLF
TRBJ2-7	TRBV14	ASSQWDSASYEQY
TRBJ2-1	TRBV7-2	ASSVGRAGGYNEQF
TRBJ2-3	TRBV10-3	AISPGGLSLGDTQY
TRBJ2-1	TRBV5-1	ASSGGSSYNEQF
TRBJ2-7	TRBV6-5	ASKQGTPGEQY
TRBJ2-7	TRBV28	ASSFELAGPLEQY
TRBJ2-1	TRBV4-3	ASSHLGGTGYNEQF
TRBJ2-3	TRBV10-3	AISDRSTDTQY
TRBJ2-5	TRBV5-1	ASSYHRQGGETQY
TRBJ1-4	TRBV11-2	ASSFQGLGEKLF
TRBJ1-1	TRBV27	ASSRQAGTGDHYEAF
TRBJ2-3	TRBV15	ATSRLLSGTDTQY
TRBJ2-1	TRBV18	ASSPRTVSYNEQF
TRBJ2-2	TRBV27	ASTWAGTGLDGELF
TRBJ1-3	TRBV4-1	ASSQGGAMSGNTIY
TRBJ2-3	TRBV28	ASSLAGGGTDTQY
TRBJ2-3	TRBV9	ASSVSPGPYPTDTQY
TRBJ2-5	TRBV2	ASSGLDQETQY
TRBJ2-6	TRBV9	ASSAQALNPGANVLT
TRBJ2-3	TRBV7-2	ASSLAGLAGDTQY